A single sample is the source of the 20 T cell receptor beta chains below, sequenced in a study of cytomegalovirus exposure and HLA in healthy donors. Researchers ran the PCR with 60 Vbeta and 13 Jbeta primers. Repertoires were generated with immunoSEQ multiplex PCR, while TCRdb's copy carries only in-frame clones and drops some. The sample shows roughly 180,000 clones, 77% of them seen only once. The sample was PBMCs. The origin of the receptors is a woman in her twenties or thirties in good health and CMV-seropositive.

The chain couples TRBV9 to TRBJ1-5; 9 nucleotides align to TRBD1. V shed 3 bases, J shed 0 bases, and the junction held 10 bases outside the gene matches. CDR3 length: 18 residues. CDR1 and CDR2 (germline): SGDLS, YYNGEE. The CDR3 nucleotides read TGTGCCAGCAGCGCCCCTCTCCGGGACAGGGTTAGCAATCAGCCCCAGCATTTT. It codes for CASSAPLRDRVSNQPQHF.

This chain uses TRBV7-8 with TRBJ2-7; 7 bases are a match to TRBD1. After removal of 4 bases from V and 6 bases from J, the junction contained 6 bases not matched to a gene. The CDR3 covers 13 residues. Germline values: CDR1 SGHVS, CDR2 FQNEAQ. CDR3: CASSSTGVSEQYF. As DNA, the CDR3 is TGTGCCAGCAGCTCCACAGGGGTCAGCGAGCAGTACTTC.

The chain combines TRBV5-3 with TRBJ2-3, with TRBD2 matching 15 bases. TRBV5-3 belongs to the ORF category, with a function that is uncertain. The CDR3 runs to 16 residues. J lost 6 bases, V lost 5 bases, and 7 bases had no gene match. The CDR3, as DNA: TGTGCCAGAAGAAATGGACTAGCGGGAGGGCCTGATACGCAGTATTTT. This codes for CARRNGLAGGPDTQYF.

As concerns this clone: One end of the junction fails to match germline, which may point to a read error. The chain uses TRBV10-1 and TRBJ2-1; 7 positions match TRBD2. The CDR3 has 16 amino acids. From germline, CDR1 is WNHNN and CDR2 SYGVQD (reference sequence). CDR3 sequence: CVSSEPLREQRNEQFF. The CDR3 nucleotides are TGCGTCAGCAGTGAGCCCCTGCGGGAGCAACGTAATGAGCAGTTCTTC.

The chain carries TRBV5-1 and TRBJ1-5; tentative D call: TRBD1 (6 bases). The CDR3 is 15 amino acids. V was clipped by 4 bases and J by 4 bases, with 15 bases between them. Germline CDR1 and CDR2: SGHRS and YFSETQ. The CDR3 nucleotides read TGCGCCAGCAGCCCAACGGGGGGGGCTAATCAGCCCCAGCATTTT. Protein: CASSPTGGANQPQHF.

This clone was observed a single time. J is TRBJ1-4 and V is TRBV2; D is undetermined. This CDR3 is 13 amino acids long. Trimming stripped 2 bases from V and 1 base from J, with 2 bases between. The germline V gene encodes CDR1 SNHLY and CDR2 FYNNEI. CDR3 nucleotides: TGTGCCAGCAGTGAACAAACTAATGAAAAACTGTTTTTT. It yields the protein CASSEQTNEKLFF.

This chain links TRBV27 with TRBJ2-1; the match to TRBD2 covers 9 bases. V shed 3 bases, J shed 9 bases, and the junction held 6 bases outside the gene matches. Germline CDR1 is MNHEY and CDR2 is SMNVEV (reference sequence). The CDR3 sequence is 14 residues long. For the CDR3, the DNA is TGTGCCAGCAGTTTGGCGGGAGGGCCTGGTGAGCAGTTCTTC. This encodes CASSLAGGPGEQFF.

This chain's CDR3 is CSVADDRGGETQYF. The CDR3 DNA sequence: TGCAGCGTCGCAGATGACAGGGGCGGAGAGACCCAGTACTTC. The chain employs TRBV29-1 and TRBJ2-5; 8 bases are a match to TRBD1. CDR1 and CDR2 from the germline V gene are SQVTM and ANQGSEA. Trimming removed 6 bases from V and 4 bases from J; junction bases left unmatched: 10. CDR3 length: 14 residues.

V is TRBV9 and J is TRBJ1-4; a weak D match, TRBD1 (6 bases). The CDR3 consists of 15 residues. Germline CDR1 SGDLS, CDR2 YYNGEE. The V end was cut by 5 bases, the J end by 8 bases, with 19 bases between. CDR3 in DNA: TGTGCCAGCAGAAAAACCCCAGGGGACGGAGAAAAACTGTTTTTT. Protein product: CASRKTPGDGEKLFF.

This clone was counted only a few times. The CDR3 coding sequence is TGTGCCTCCAGGGAATACCCTTATGGCTACACCTTC. This gives the protein CASREYPYGYTF. The rearrangement joins TRBV28 to TRBJ1-2, with a possible D match to TRBD1 (5 bases). V lost 11 bases and J 5 bases, leaving 15 bases between the germline ends. CDR3 length equals 12 residues. The germline V gene has CDR1 MDHEN and CDR2 SYDVKM.

The DNA of the CDR3 is TGTGCCAGCAGCTTATTACCCCCGCTCACTGGTAACATTCAGTACTTC. Its protein is CASSLLPPLTGNIQYF. The rearrangement joins TRBV7-2 to TRBJ2-4; D call uncertain. V lost 2 bases, J lost 7 bases, and 18 bases lay in between. The CDR3 runs 16 residues. CDR1 and CDR2 from the germline V gene are SGHTA and FQGNSA.

CDR3 sequence (DNA): TGCAGCGTTGAAGGGACTAGCGGGTACAATGAGCAGTTCTTC. Translated: CSVEGTSGYNEQFF. The rearrangement links TRBV29-1 to TRBJ2-1, with 11 bases matching TRBD2. V gave up 1 base and J gave up 4 bases; unmatched junction bases: 0. Germline loops: CDR1 SQVTM, CDR2 ANQGSEA. The CDR3 is 14 amino acids.

The chain is built from TRBV7-2 and TRBJ2-5; a possible D gene is TRBD1 (6 bases). The CDR3 has 15 amino acids. V dropped 4 bases and J dropped 1 base, with 13 bases sitting between them. Germline lookup yields CDR1 SGHTA and CDR2 FQGNSA. CDR3 nucleotide sequence: TGTGCCAGCAGCTACGCCGGACAGCGCCAAGAGACCCAGTACTTC. As protein: CASSYAGQRQETQYF.

The chain uses TRBV7-8 and TRBJ1-1, with a weak D call TRBD1 (6 bases). There are 13 residues in the CDR3. Trimming shortened V by 4 bases and J by 4 bases, and 10 bases separated the two germline ends. Germline assignment: CDR1 SGHVS and CDR2 FQNEAQ. Written as DNA, the CDR3 is TGTGCCAGCAGCTCCTCAGGGGTCACTGAAGCTTTCTTT. It specifies CASSSSGVTEAFF.

In its sample, this clone was seen once. Relative to the germline gene, one junction end is altered; a read error may explain this. This sequence joins TRBV7-3 and TRBJ1-1; 7 nucleotides agree with TRBD1. CDR1 is SGHTA and CDR2 is FQGTGA in the germline V gene. The CDR3 runs 13 residues. In DNA form, the CDR3 reads TGTGCCAGCAGCCACCGAGGGGGCACTGAAGTTTTCTTT. It translates to CASSHRGGTEVFF.

The chain employs TRBV4-3 and TRBJ1-2, with unresolved D. Looked up from germline, CDR1 is LGHNA and CDR2 is YSLEER. The CDR3 is 13 amino acids. V shed 0 bases and J shed 8 bases, with 10 bases lying between them. Here the CDR3 DNA reads TGCGCCAGCAGCCAAGAAACCGAACTGGGCTACACCTTC. It is translated as CASSQETELGYTF.

The chain couples TRBV19 to TRBJ2-3; 7 bases fit TRBD2. The V gene end was trimmed by 3 bases and the J gene end by 3 bases; junction bases not matched to a gene: 3. Germline assignment: CDR1 LNHDA and CDR2 SQIVND (reference sequence). This CDR3 comprises 14 residues. Written as DNA, the CDR3 is TGTGCCAGTAGTATGGGGAGGGAGACAGATACGCAGTATTTT. Translated, it gives CASSMGRETDTQYF.

This clone was detected only once. This chain joins TRBV10-1 and TRBJ2-5, with D perhaps matching TRBD2 (6 bases). The J call is uncertain, as TRBJ2-7 better fits the DNA end. The CDR3 is 15 residues long. Germline CDR1 WNHNN, CDR2 SYGVQD (reference sequence). CDR3 sequence: CASSESTTGENEQYF. The CDR3 DNA follows: TGCGCCAGCAGTGAGTCGACTACGGGGGAAAACGAGCAGTACTTC.

V is TRBV7-2 and J is TRBJ2-5, with 9 positions matching TRBD2. The CDR3 is 15 residues long. The V and J ends lost 5 bases and 2 bases, in that order; junction bases with no gene match: 6. Germline V CDR1 and CDR2: SGHTA, FQGNSA. The CDR3 DNA sequence: TGTGCCAGCAGCATCCGGACTAGCGATCAAGAGACCCAGTACTTC. Translation: CASSIRTSDQETQYF.

The chain carries TRBV30 and TRBJ1-2, with a weak D call TRBD1 (6 bases). Looked up from germline, CDR1 is GTSNPN and CDR2 is SVGIG (reference sequence). CDR3 length: 13 amino acids. Trimming took 3 bases from V and 3 from J, leaving 11 bases between them. DNA of the CDR3: TGTGCCTGGAGCCTAAGGACAGACTATGGCTACACCTTC. Translated: CAWSLRTDYGYTF.